This T cell receptor beta chain appears in the sequencing data of a study of blood T cell repertoires in COVID-19. Turning to the study itself: Acute and convalescent COVID-19 samples came from the United States, Italy and Spain.

V lost 6 bases, J lost 1 base, and 9 bases lay in between. This CDR3 is built from 14 residues. CDR1 KGHSH and CDR2 LQKENI come from the germline V gene. Using immunoSEQ multiplex PCR, the repertoire was profiled, and TCRdb retains in-frame clones only, with some absent. The sample carries over 150,000 clones, around 85% recorded once. This chain uses TRBV18 with TRBJ1-4; D remains ambiguous. Sequencing was carried out using peripheral blood. The origin of this receptor is a woman aged 45-65 years with acute or convalescent COVID-19. In DNA form, the CDR3 reads TGTGCCAGCTCGGTTACACAAACTAATGAAAAACTGTTTTTT. The encoded protein is CASSVTQTNEKLFF.